The subject of this entry is one TCR beta chain. The antigen remains unidentified. These data are taken from a study of cytomegalovirus exposure and HLA in healthy donors. V lost 4 bases, J lost 9 bases, and 15 bases stayed unmatched. The length of the CDR3 is 15 residues. The germline V gene has CDR1 SGHRS and CDR2 YFSETQ. Findings and limits, study-wide: Under in vitro conditions, three CMV-associated chains were confirmed as specific for CMV antigens.

Generated by immunoSEQ multiplex PCR, the TCRdb table keeps only in-frame clones and is missing some. Of some 200,000 clones in the sample, roughly 80% were seen once. This TCR derives from a woman between 18 and 29 years old in good health and CMV-seropositive. This chain joins TRBV5-1 and TRBJ1-2, with 7 bases aligning to TRBD1. Sequencing used PBMCs. CDR3 region: CASSVGGARDVSYTF. In DNA, the CDR3 is TGCGCCAGCAGCGTAGGGGGCGCGAGGGATGTGAGCTACACCTTC.